These T cell receptor beta chains were read from a single sample in a study of blood T cell repertoires in COVID-19. Only in-frame clones appear in the TCRdb table, and some are missing; sequencing was by immunoSEQ multiplex PCR. The profile shows 250,000 to 350,000 clones, over 80% of them singletons. The specimen was peripheral blood. These receptors all stem from a woman aged 50 to 60 with active or convalescent COVID-19. Both conserved end residues are part of each CDR3. The order of the fields is CDR3 DNA, CDR3 protein, clone size, V gene, D gene, J gene. D genes are given only for firm matches. Expanded clones are given a class, and other clones once, few, many or no size at all.

DNA: TGTGCCAGCAGCATGACAGGCCGTAATGAAAAACTGTTTTTT
CDR3: CASSMTGRNEKLFF
size: once
V: TRBV3-1/TRBV3-2
D: -
J: TRBJ1-4

DNA: TGTGCCAGCACCCTGACTAGCGGGGGCGGAGATGAGCAGTTCTTC
CDR3: CASTLTSGGGDEQFF
size: -
V: TRBV6-5
D: TRBD2
J: TRBJ2-1

DNA: TGTGCCAGCTCGTTCGGACAGGACACCTACAATGAGCAGTTCTTC
CDR3: CASSFGQDTYNEQFF
size: -
V: TRBV18
D: TRBD1
J: TRBJ2-1

DNA: TGTGCCAGCAGTTACTCATCAGGGGGCTACTCCACTGAAGCTTTCTTT
CDR3: CASSYSSGGYSTEAFF
size: -
V: TRBV6-5
D: TRBD1
J: TRBJ1-1

DNA: TGTGCCAGCTCACCAGGGGACAAAGTTTATGGCTACACCTTC
CDR3: CASSPGDKVYGYTF
size: once
V: TRBV18
D: -
J: TRBJ1-2

DNA: TGTGCCAGTAGTATAGGGCGACTAGCGGGCTTCAATGAGCAGTTCTTC
CDR3: CASSIGRLAGFNEQFF
size: -
V: TRBV19
D: TRBD2
J: TRBJ2-1

DNA: TGTGCCAGCAGTTACCTCGGCAGACAGTTACCAGCTTTCTTT
CDR3: CASSYLGRQLPAFF
size: -
V: TRBV6-6
D: -
J: TRBJ1-1

DNA: TGTGCCAGCAGCTCATCTTTGGGACTCGAAAACACCATATATTTT
CDR3: CASSSSLGLENTIYF
size: -
V: TRBV28
D: -
J: TRBJ1-3

DNA: TGTGTCAGAAGCTTATTCCCGGGACTAGCGGGAGCACATGAGCAGTTCTTC
CDR3: CVRSLFPGLAGAHEQFF
size: -
V: TRBV7-5
D: -
J: TRBJ2-1

DNA: TGCGCCAGCAGCTTAGGCGGGACGCAAGAGACCCAGTACTTC
CDR3: CASSLGGTQETQYF
size: -
V: TRBV5-1
D: -
J: TRBJ2-5

DNA: TGTGCCAGCAGTTCCAGTAGCGGGAGGGGTCGCGGTGAGCAGTTCTTC
CDR3: CASSSSSGRGRGEQFF
size: -
V: TRBV28
D: TRBD2
J: TRBJ2-1